This T cell receptor (beta chain) is drawn from a study of blood T cell repertoires in COVID-19. Whole-study context: T cells, B-cell-depleted T cells, or PBMCs provided the cDNA or gDNA that served as material.

Original handling: From reference gene primer amplification, estimates of nucleated cell counts were derived. The protocol was immunoSEQ multiplex PCR, while the TCRdb copy is restricted to in-frame clones and leaves out a portion. Clone size and the V and J calls come from that table; the DNA yielded D and trimming. Of roughly 290,000 clones listed, more than 75% are singletons. Germline CDR1 and CDR2: GTSNPN and SVGIG (reference sequence). The CDR3 consists of 10 residues. V was cut by 7 bases and J by 7 bases, with 7 bases left in between. This chain connects TRBV30 to TRBJ1-4, with D uncertain. The sequencing input was peripheral blood. The sequence came from a woman between 25 and 40 years old who had recovered from COVID-19. The CDR3, as DNA: TGTGCCTATGAGGGTGAAAAACTGTTTTTT. Translating it yields CAYEGEKLFF.